One and the same sample provided the 16 T cell receptor beta chains below, sequenced in a study of blood T cells in healthy people across ages. A sample-barcoded 5' primer and a J-beta primer mix were used in a second PCR of roughly 7 to 12 cycles. TCRdb redid the calling of the 5' RACE reads with MiXCR, one entry per CDR3 protein. The sample lists hundreds of thousands of distinct CDR3 sequences; roughly 49% were seen once. The sequencing input was blood. The origin of the receptors is a woman aged 55-70 years in good health.

The gene calls are TRBV20-1 and TRBJ1-1, with D tentatively TRBD1 (5 bases). The V end lost 5 bases, the J end lost 3 bases, and 13 bases lay between the germline ends. The CDR3 is 13 residues long. CDR1 and CDR2 (germline): DFQATT, SNEGSKA (reference sequence). DNA for the CDR3: TGCAGTGCTCATAGGGGTCGCGACACTGAAGCTTTCTTT. It codes for CSAHRGRDTEAFF.

The rearrangement uses TRBV5-5 and TRBJ2-3; no reliable D call. Germline CDR1 is SGHKS and CDR2 is YYEKEE (reference sequence). This CDR3 has 15 residues. The V end was cut by 2 bases, the J end by 2 bases, with 12 bases between. The CDR3, as DNA: TGTGCCAGCAGCTTCTCCCTGGGGAACACAGATACGCAGTATTTT. It yields the protein CASSFSLGNTDTQYF.

This clonotype was counted between two and nine times. The chain carries TRBV4-2 and TRBJ1-3; D might be TRBD1 (6 bases). Germline assignment: CDR1 LGHNA and CDR2 YNFKEQ. V was shortened by 2 bases and J by 0 bases, with 14 bases between the two germline ends. This CDR3 has 17 amino acids. CDR3: CASSQITGGLSGNTIYF. CDR3 in DNA: TGTGCCAGCAGCCAAATAACCGGGGGCCTCTCTGGAAACACCATATATTTT.

This clonotype has more than one count but fewer than ten. The chain joins TRBV7-6 to TRBJ2-1; D is unclear. The germline V gene has CDR1 SGHVS and CDR2 FNYEAQ. This CDR3 is built from 15 residues. V lost 5 bases and J lost 4, with 15 bases in between. The CDR3 DNA reads TGTGCCAGCAGCCCCCAGGATCGCTCTTACAATGAGCAGTTCTTC. Amino acids: CASSPQDRSYNEQFF.

The rearrangement uses TRBV5-6 and TRBJ2-1; unclear D gene. Germline V CDR1 and CDR2: SGHDT, YYEEEE. Trimming shortened V by 4 bases and J by 14 bases, and 13 bases separated the two germline ends. This CDR3 spans 11 amino acids. The CDR3 sequence: CASSQSTVEFF. The CDR3 DNA sequence: TGTGCCAGCAGCCAGTCGACGGTAGAGTTCTTC.

A few counts support this clonotype. The chain combines TRBV12-3 or TRBV12-4 with TRBJ1-6; 11 bases fit TRBD1. V shed 6 bases and J 1 base; nucleotides not matched to a gene: 11. The CDR3 spans 19 residues. The CDR3 loop is CASRSLPGQGASYNSPLHF. Here the CDR3 DNA reads TGTGCCAGCAGAAGCCTTCCAGGACAGGGGGCGTCCTATAATTCACCCCTCCACTTT.

The chain has TRBV4-3 and TRBJ2-1; D possibly corresponds to TRBD1 (6 bases). V lost 3 bases, J lost 4 bases, and 19 bases lay in between. Germline-derived CDR1 and CDR2 are LGHNA and YSLEER. This CDR3 comprises 17 residues. The CDR3 here is CASSQGTGSGRYNEQFF. Written as DNA, the CDR3 is TGCGCCAGCAGCCAGGGTACAGGGTCAGGGCGATACAATGAGCAGTTCTTC.

V usage is TRBV7-3 and J usage is TRBJ2-1; 10 bases fit TRBD1. The germline gives CDR1 SGHTA, CDR2 FQGTGA. Unmatched junction bases numbered 2, after V lost 1 base and J lost 2 bases. CDR3 length: 16 residues. The DNA of the CDR3 is TGTGCCAGCAGCTTAAACGGACAGGGGGCCTACAATGAGCAGTTCTTC. Its protein is CASSLNGQGAYNEQFF.

A few counts support this clonotype. The chain combines TRBV20-1 with TRBJ1-2; 8 bases align to TRBD1. Germline values: CDR1 DFQATT, CDR2 SNEGSKA (reference sequence). The junction had 10 bases not matched to a gene; V was cut back by 1 base and J by 6 bases. This CDR3 contains 15 residues. CDR3 in amino acids: CSARVVGRGRDGYTF. The CDR3 nucleotides are TGCAGTGCTAGAGTCGTGGGCAGGGGGCGGGATGGCTACACCTTC.

In this sample, this clonotype turned up a few times. The V and J genes are TRBV12-3 or TRBV12-4 and TRBJ1-2, with 9 nucleotides matching TRBD1. V trimming: 5 bases; J trimming: 7 bases; junction bases outside the gene matches: 11. This CDR3 is 15 amino acids long. Written as DNA, the CDR3 is TGTGCCAGCAGTCCCCGGGGACAGGGAGGTGGTGGCTACACCTTC. This gives the protein CASSPRGQGGGGYTF.

The J gene is TRBJ2-1, the V gene TRBV5-1; 7 bases match TRBD1. The germline gives CDR1 SGHRS, CDR2 YFSETQ. CDR3 length: 15 amino acids. Trimming at V came to 0 bases and at J to 10 bases, leaving 10 bases not matched to a gene. The CDR3 region is CASSLDPTGSAEQFF. The DNA for the CDR3 is TGCGCCAGCAGCTTGGATCCGACAGGGTCCGCCGAGCAGTTCTTC.

This clonotype was seen more than once but under ten times. The chain couples TRBV7-9 to TRBJ2-1, with a weak D call TRBD1 (6 bases). The CDR3 sequence is 16 residues long. Trimming took off 5 bases at V and 8 bases at J, with 22 bases between the two ends. CDR1 is SEHNR and CDR2 is FQNEAQ in the germline V gene (reference sequence). CDR3 in DNA: TGTGCCAGCAGCCAAAGTACAGGGAACTCTGGGGATGAGCAGTTCTTC. This codes for CASSQSTGNSGDEQFF.

The V call is TRBV7-9, the J call TRBJ1-4; D unresolved. This CDR3 region has 16 residues. Germline loops: CDR1 SEHNR, CDR2 FQNEAQ (reference sequence). V shed 3 bases and J shed 0 bases, with 11 bases lying between them. CDR3 sequence: CASSFRQSATNEKLFF. The CDR3 nucleotides are TGTGCCAGCAGCTTTCGCCAGTCAGCAACTAATGAAAAACTGTTTTTT.

This clonotype was found a few times. This chain uses TRBV20-1 with TRBJ2-7, with D perhaps matching TRBD1 (6 bases). V was pared by 3 bases and J by 3 bases, with 15 bases between. The CDR3 sequence is 14 residues long. Per germline, CDR1 DFQATT and CDR2 SNEGSKA (reference sequence). CDR3 sequence: CSASRGHPIYEQYF. Here the CDR3 DNA reads TGCAGTGCTAGTCGGGGACACCCCATCTACGAGCAGTACTTC.

This chain uses TRBV27 with TRBJ2-1; 7 bases agree with TRBD1. Trimming removed 3 bases from V and 3 bases from J; junction bases left unmatched: 5. The CDR3 loop spans 15 amino acids. Germline assignment: CDR1 MNHEY and CDR2 SMNVEV (reference sequence). CDR3 DNA sequence: TGTGCCAGCAGTTTCAAGGCAGGGGGCTACAATGAGCAGTTCTTC. Translating gives CASSFKAGGYNEQFF.

The sample holds one count of this clonotype. The V and J genes are TRBV7-8 and TRBJ2-5; possibly TRBD2 for D (7 bases). Germline V gene lookup returns CDR1 SGHVS and CDR2 FQNEAQ. With 5 bases removed from V and 3 bases from J, the gap between germline ends came to 13 bases. This CDR3 contains 14 residues. CDR3 protein: CASSPGEGEETQYF. The CDR3 nucleotides read TGTGCCAGCAGCCCAGGGGAGGGGGAAGAGACCCAGTACTTC.